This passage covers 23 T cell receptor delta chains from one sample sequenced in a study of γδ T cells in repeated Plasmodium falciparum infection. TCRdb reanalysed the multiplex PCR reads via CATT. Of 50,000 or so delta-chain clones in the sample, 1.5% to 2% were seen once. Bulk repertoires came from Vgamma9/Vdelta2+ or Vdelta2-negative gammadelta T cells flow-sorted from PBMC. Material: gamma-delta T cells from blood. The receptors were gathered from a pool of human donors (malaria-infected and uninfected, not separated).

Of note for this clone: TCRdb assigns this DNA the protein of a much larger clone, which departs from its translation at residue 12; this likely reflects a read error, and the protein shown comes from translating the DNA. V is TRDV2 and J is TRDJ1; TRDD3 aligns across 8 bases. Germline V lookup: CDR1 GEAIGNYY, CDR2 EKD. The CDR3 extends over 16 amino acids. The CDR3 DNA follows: TGTGCCTGTGACAAACCACTGGGGGCTTACACCGGTAAACTCATCTTT. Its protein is CACDKPLGAYTGKLIF.

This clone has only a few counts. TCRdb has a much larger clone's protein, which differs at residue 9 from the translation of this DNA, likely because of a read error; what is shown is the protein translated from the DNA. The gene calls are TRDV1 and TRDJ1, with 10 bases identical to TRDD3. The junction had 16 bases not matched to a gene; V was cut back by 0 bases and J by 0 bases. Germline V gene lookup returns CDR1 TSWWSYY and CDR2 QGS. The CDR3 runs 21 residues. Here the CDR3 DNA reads TGTGCTCTTGGGGAACTATTGGGGGATAATAGTACTGGGGGATACACCGATAAACTCATCTTT. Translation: CALGELLGDNSTGGYTDKLIF.

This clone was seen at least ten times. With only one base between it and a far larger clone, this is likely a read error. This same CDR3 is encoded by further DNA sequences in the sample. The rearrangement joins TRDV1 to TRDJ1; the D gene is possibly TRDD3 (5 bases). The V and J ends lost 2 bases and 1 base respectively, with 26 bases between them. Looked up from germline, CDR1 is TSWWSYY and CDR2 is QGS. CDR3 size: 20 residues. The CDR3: CALGENSGPSSGVLTDKLIF. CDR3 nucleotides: TGTGCTCTTGGGGAAAACAGCGGGCCGTCCTCGGGGGTCCTCACCGATAAACTCATCTTT.

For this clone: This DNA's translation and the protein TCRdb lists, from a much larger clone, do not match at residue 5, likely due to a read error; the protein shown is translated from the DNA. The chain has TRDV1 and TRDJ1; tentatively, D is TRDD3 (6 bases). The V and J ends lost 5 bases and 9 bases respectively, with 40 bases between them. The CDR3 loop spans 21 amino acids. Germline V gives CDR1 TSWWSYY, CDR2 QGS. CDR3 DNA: TGTGCTCTTGGGAAACGGGGGGGCCCTACTTATACTGGTTATATCCCTGGGGAACTCATCTTT. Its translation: CALGKRGGPTYTGYIPGELIF.

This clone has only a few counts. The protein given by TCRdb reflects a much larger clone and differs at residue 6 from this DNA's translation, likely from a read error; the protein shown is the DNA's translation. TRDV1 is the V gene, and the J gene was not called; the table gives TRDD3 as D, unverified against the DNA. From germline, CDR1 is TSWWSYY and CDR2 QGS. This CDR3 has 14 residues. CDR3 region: CALGEYLGDSVLIF. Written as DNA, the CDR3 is TGTGCTCTTGGGGAATACCTGGGGGATTCGGTGCTCATCTTT.

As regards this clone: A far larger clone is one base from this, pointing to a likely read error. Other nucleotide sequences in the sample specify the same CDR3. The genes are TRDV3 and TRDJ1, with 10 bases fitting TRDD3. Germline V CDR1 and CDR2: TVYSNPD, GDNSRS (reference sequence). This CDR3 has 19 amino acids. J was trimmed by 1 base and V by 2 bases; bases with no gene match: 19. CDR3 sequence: CAFYFPTHWGIPCTDKLIF. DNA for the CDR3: TGTGCCTTTTATTTTCCAACTCACTGGGGGATCCCATGCACCGATAAACTCATCTTT.

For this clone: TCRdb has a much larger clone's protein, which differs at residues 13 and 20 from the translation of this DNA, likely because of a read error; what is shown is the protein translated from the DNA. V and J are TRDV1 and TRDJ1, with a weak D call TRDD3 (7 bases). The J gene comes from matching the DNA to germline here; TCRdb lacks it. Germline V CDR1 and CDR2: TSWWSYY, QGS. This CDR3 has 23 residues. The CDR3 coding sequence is TGTGCTCTTGGGGAACTAGAAGGTCCTACGTATGCTAGCTGGGGGGAGTACACCGATAGACTCATCTTT. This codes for CALGELEGPTYASWGEYTDRLIF.

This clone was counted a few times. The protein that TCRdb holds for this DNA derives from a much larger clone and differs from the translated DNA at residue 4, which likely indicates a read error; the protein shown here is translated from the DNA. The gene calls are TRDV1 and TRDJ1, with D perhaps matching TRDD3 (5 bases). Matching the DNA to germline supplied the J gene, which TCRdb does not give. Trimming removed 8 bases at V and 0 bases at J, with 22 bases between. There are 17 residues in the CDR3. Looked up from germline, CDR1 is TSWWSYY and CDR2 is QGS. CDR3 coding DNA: TGTGCTCTTAGGGGACCTAGCTTAGTGCCGTACACCGATAAACTCATCTTT. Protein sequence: CALRGPSLVPYTDKLIF.

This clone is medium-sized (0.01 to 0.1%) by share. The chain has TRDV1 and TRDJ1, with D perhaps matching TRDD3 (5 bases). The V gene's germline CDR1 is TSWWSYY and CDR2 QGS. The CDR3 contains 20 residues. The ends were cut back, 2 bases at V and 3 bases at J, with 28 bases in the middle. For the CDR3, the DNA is TGTGCTCTTGGGGAATCTACCCTCCCGTGGGGACCCAGGGGGTCCGATAAACTCATCTTT. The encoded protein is CALGESTLPWGPRGSDKLIF.

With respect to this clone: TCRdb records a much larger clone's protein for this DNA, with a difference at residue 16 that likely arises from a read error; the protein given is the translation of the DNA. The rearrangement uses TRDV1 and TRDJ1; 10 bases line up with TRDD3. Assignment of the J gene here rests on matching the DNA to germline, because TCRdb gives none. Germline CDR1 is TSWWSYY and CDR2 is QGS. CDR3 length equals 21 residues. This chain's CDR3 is CALWERFLPHDLGDTADKLIF. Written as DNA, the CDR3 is TGTGCTCTTTGGGAACGTTTCCTACCTCACGACTTGGGGGATACCGCGGATAAACTCATCTTT.

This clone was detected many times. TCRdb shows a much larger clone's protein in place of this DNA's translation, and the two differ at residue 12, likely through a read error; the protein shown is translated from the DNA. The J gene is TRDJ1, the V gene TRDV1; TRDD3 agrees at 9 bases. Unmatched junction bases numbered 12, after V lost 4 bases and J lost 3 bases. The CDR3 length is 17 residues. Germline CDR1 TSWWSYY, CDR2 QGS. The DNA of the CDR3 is TGTGCTCTTGGGGTCGGGGCTGGGGGATTCTCTGCCGATAAACTCATCTTT. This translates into CALGVGAGGFSADKLIF.

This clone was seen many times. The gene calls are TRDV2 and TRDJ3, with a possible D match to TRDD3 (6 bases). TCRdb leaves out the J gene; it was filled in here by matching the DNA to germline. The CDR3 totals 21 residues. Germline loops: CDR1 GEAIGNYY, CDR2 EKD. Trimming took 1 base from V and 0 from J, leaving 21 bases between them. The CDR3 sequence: CACDTSPRGGTSSWDTRQMFF. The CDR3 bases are TGTGCCTGTGACACTTCCCCTCGGGGGGGAACAAGCTCCTGGGACACCCGACAGATGTTTTTC.

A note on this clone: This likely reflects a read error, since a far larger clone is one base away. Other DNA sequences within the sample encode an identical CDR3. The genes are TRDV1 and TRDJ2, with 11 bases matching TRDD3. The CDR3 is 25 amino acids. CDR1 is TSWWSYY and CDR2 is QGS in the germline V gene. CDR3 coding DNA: TGCGCTCTTGGGGAAGATCCTACGCTCGTACTGGGGGATATTTCACGTGGGGCTTTGACAGCACAACTCTTCTTT. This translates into CALGEDPTLVLGDISRGALTAQLFF.

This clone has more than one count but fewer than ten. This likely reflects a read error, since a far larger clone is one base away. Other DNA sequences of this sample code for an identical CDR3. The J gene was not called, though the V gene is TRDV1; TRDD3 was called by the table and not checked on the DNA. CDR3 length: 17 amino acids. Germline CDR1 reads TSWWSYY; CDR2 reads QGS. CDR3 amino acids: CALGPRTGRYGADKLIF. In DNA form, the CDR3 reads TGTGCTCTTGGGCCCAGGACCGGTAGATACGGGGCCGATAAGCTCATCTTT.

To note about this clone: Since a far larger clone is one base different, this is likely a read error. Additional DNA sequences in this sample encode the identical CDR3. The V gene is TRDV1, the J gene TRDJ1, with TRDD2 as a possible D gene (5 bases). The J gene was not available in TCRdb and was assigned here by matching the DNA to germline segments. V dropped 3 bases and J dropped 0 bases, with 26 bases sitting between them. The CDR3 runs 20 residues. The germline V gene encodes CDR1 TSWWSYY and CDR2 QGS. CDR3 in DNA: TGTGCTCTTGGGGAGCACCCTTCGAAGCGTCCTTCAGATCACACCGATAAACTCATCTTT. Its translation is CALGEHPSKRPSDHTDKLIF.

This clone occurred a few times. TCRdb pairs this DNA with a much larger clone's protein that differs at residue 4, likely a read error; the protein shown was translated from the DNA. The DNA for the CDR3 is TGTGCCTGTGGCACCGTTGGGGAACAAAGCACCGATAAACTCATCTTT. This encodes CACGTVGEQSTDKLIF. The chain links TRDV2 to TRDJ1; TRDD3 is a possible D gene (5 bases). TCRdb supplies no J gene; here it was assigned by aligning the nucleotide sequence to germline. Germline CDR1 and CDR2: GEAIGNYY and EKD. The CDR3 has 16 amino acids.

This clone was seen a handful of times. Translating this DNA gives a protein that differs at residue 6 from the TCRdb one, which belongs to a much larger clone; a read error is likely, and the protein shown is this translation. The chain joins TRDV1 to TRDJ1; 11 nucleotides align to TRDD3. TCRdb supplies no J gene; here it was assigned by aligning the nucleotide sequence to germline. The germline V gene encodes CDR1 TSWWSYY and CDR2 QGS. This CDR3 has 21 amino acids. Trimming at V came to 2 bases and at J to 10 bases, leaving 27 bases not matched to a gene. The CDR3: CALGESPYNHVGDTRIGGLIF. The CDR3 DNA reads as TGTGCTCTTGGGGAATCTCCCTATAATCACGTGGGGGATACGCGTATCGGGGGACTCATCTTT.

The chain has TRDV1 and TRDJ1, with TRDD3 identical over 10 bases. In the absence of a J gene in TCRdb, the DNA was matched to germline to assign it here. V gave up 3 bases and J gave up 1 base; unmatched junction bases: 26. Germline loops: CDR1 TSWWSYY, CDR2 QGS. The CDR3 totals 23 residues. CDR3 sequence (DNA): TGTGCTCTTGGGGACTACAACAAGGCCTTCTTTCTTACTGGGGGATGGGGCACCGATAAACTCATCTTT. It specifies CALGDYNKAFFLTGGWGTDKLIF.

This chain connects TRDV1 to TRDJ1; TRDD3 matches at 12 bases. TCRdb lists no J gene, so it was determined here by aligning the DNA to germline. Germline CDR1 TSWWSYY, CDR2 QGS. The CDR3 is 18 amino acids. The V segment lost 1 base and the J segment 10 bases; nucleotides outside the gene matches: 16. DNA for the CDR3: TGTGCTCTTGGGGAACCTCGTGGAATACTGGGGGATACCATAAGACTCATCTTT. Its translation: CALGEPRGILGDTIRLIF.

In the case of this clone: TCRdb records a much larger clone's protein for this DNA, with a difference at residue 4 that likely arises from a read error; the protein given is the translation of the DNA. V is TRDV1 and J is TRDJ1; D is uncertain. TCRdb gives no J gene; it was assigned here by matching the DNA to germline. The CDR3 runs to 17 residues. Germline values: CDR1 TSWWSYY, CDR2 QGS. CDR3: CALWELKSFRYTDKLIF. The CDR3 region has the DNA TGTGCTCTTTGGGAACTAAAGAGTTTTCGGTACACCGATAAACTCATCTTT.

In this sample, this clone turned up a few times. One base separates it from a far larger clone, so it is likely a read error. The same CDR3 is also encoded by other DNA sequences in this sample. DNA of the CDR3: TGTGCTCTTGGGGAACCCCTCGTCTTAGGGGAACTCAACACCGATAAACTCATCTTC. Residues: CALGEPLVLGELNTDKLIF. V gene assignment gives TRDV1, but the J gene was left uncalled; whether TRDD3, the table's D call, matches the DNA was not checked. Germline V gene data show CDR1 as TSWWSYY and CDR2 as QGS. The CDR3 is made up of 19 amino acids.

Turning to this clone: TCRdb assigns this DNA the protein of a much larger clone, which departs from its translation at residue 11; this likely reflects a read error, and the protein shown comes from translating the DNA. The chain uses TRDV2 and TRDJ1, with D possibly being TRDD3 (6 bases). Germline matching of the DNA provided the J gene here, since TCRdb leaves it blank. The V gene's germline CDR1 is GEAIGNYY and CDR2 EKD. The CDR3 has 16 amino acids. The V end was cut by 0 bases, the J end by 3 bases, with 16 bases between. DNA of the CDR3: TGTGCCTGTGACACCTTGGGGGCCTACCACGCCGATAAACTCATCTTT. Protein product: CACDTLGAYHADKLIF.

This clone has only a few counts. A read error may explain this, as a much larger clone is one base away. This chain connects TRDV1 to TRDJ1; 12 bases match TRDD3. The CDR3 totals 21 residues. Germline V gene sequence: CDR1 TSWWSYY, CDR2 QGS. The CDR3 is CALGERRLQYWGIPYTDKLIF. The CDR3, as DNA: TGTGCTCTGGGGGAAAGACGACTACAGTACTGGGGGATACCCTACACCGATAAACTCATCTTT.